The sequence of this T cell receptor (beta chain) was determined in a study of Graves' ophthalmopathy and Graves' hyperthyroidism. CDR3 regions of TCR beta were amplified from RNA transcripts. An opening RT-PCR round employed HTBI primers and preceded a second-round multiplex PCR. MiXCR, run by TCRdb on the multiplex PCR reads, gives a single entry per CDR3 protein. The sample consists of around 400,000 distinct CDR3 sequences, roughly 21% of them appearing once. Where ophthalmopathy was absent within 18 months of follow-up, hyperthyroidism was stable. This clonotype came up many times. Its specificity is unknown. Study results and limitations: Among expanded thyroid clonotypes above 0.001 frequency, most also occurred in blood.

This TCR was sampled from a woman aged 18-29 years with stable Graves' hyperthyroidism. Source material: peripheral blood.

CDR3 sequence: CASSSEQGITEAFF. The CDR3, as DNA: TGTGCCAGCTCTTCGGAACAGGGTATCACTGAAGCTTTCTTT. The chain recombines TRBV2 with TRBJ1-1; possible D gene TRBD1, 6 bases. V lost 8 bases and J 4 bases, leaving 17 bases between the germline ends. The CDR3 loop spans 14 amino acids. CDR1 and CDR2 (germline): SNHLY, FYNNEI.